Listed below are T cell receptor beta chains from one sample, sequenced in a study of cytomegalovirus exposure and HLA in healthy donors. Clones were read by immunoSEQ multiplex PCR, and TCRdb kept only the in-frame ones, dropping some. The repertoire holds some 100,000 clones, with 76% as singletons. Input material: PBMCs. The receptors stem from a man aged 50 to 60 in good health and CMV-seropositive. CDR3s include the opening cysteine and the closing phenylalanine or tryptophan. The D gene is left open where the match is weak. Where a row states a size, it is once, few, many or the class of an expanded clone; other rows omit it.

clone_size j_call v_call d_call cdr3_nt cdr3_aa
once TRBJ2-1 TRBV5-4 NA TGTGCCAGCAGCTTGGTTCTAGGCTCCTACAATGAGCAGTTCTTC CASSLVLGSYNEQFF
NA TRBJ2-2 TRBV11-3 NA TGTGCCAGCAGCTTAGCGGAGGGAATCACCGGGGAGCTGTTTTTT CASSLAEGITGELFF
NA TRBJ1-4 TRBV2 NA TGTGCCAGCAGTGAAATGGAGACTAATGAAAAACTGTTTTTT CASSEMETNEKLFF
NA TRBJ1-1 TRBV4-2 TRBD1 TGTGCCAGCAGCCAAGCTCAGGGGGGCGTGGGAGAAACTGAAGCTTTCTTT CASSQAQGGVGETEAFF
NA TRBJ2-1 TRBV7-9 TRBD2 TGTGCCAGCAGCCTAAGGTCGGGGGGGTACAATGAGCAGTTCTTC CASSLRSGGYNEQFF
few TRBJ2-2 TRBV19 NA TGTGCCAGTAGTATAGGGACAGCGAACACCGGGGAGCTGTTTTTT CASSIGTANTGELFF
NA TRBJ1-5 TRBV6-5 TRBD1 TGTGCCAGCAGAGACAGGGCCGGGCAGCCCCAGCATTTT CASRDRAGQPQHF
once TRBJ1-1 TRBV7-2 NA TGTGCCAGCAGCTTAGGTGCGGGAGTAGCTTTCTTT CASSLGAGVAFF
NA TRBJ2-1 TRBV18 TRBD2 TGTGCCAGCTCACCACCTCCACTAGCGATCTACAATGAGCAGTTCTTC CASSPPPLAIYNEQFF
NA TRBJ2-3 TRBV5-4 TRBD2 TGTGCCAGCAGCGCGACTAGCGGGGGGGCCGGGTCAACAGATACGCAGTATTTT CASSATSGGAGSTDTQYF
NA TRBJ1-2 TRBV5-5 TRBD1 TGTGCCAGCAGCTTGGTCGGACAGGCCTTCTATGGCTACACCTTC CASSLVGQAFYGYTF
NA TRBJ1-4 TRBV7-6 NA TGTGCCAGCAGCGTAACAGGGACGGTCACTAATGAAAAACTGTTTTTT CASSVTGTVTNEKLFF
NA TRBJ2-1 TRBV27 TRBD2 TGTGCCAGCAGTAGCGGGAGGGCCCACAATGAGCAGTTCTTC CASSSGRAHNEQFF
NA TRBJ2-1 TRBV2 NA TGTGCCAGCGGAGTGATCTCCTACAATGAGCAGTTCTTC CASGVISYNEQFF
NA TRBJ1-2 TRBV9 NA TGTGCCAGCAGCGGTAGTACCCCGGCTAACTATGGCTACACCTTC CASSGSTPANYGYTF
NA TRBJ1-2 TRBV19 NA TGTGCCAGTAGTGGAGGACAGTATGGCTACACCTTC CASSGGQYGYTF
few TRBJ2-1 TRBV10-1 TRBD1 TGCGCCAGCAGTGAACTCATCGGAACAGGGGATTACAATGAGCAGTTCTTC CASSELIGTGDYNEQFF
NA TRBJ2-3 TRBV18 NA TGTGCCAGCTCACCAGGGGGAGGCGCGCGGCCTAGCACAGATACGCAGTATTTT CASSPGGGARPSTDTQYF
NA TRBJ1-6 TRBV5-1 NA TGCGCCAGCAGCTTGGGAACAGGCCCTATTAATTCACCCCTCCACTTT CASSLGTGPINSPLHF
NA TRBJ2-7 TRBV7-2 NA TGTGCCAGCAGCTTAGCACGGGGCTACGAGCAGTACTTC CASSLARGYEQYF
NA TRBJ2-7 TRBV7-9 NA TGTGCCAGCAGCTTACCAGGGACCTACGAGCAGTACTTC CASSLPGTYEQYF
NA TRBJ2-1 TRBV7-7 TRBD2 TGTGCTAGCTCCTCCTGGGCGGGGGGGATAGCGGGAGCCGGTGAGCAGTTCTTC CASSSWAGGIAGAGEQFF
NA TRBJ2-1 TRBV27 NA TGTGCCAGCAGCTCCCGCGACTGGGTCGGTCAGTTCTTC CASSSRDWVGQFF
NA TRBJ1-2 TRBV7-9 NA TGTGCCAGCAGCGCCTTAGATGGGGCAGGTGGCTACACCTTC CASSALDGAGGYTF
NA TRBJ2-2 TRBV7-2 NA TGTGCCAGCAGCTTAGGAGATTACACCGGGGAGCTGTTTTTT CASSLGDYTGELFF
NA TRBJ2-7 TRBV9 TRBD1 TGTGCCAGCAGCGTAGATGAGATGGGTGGGACAGGTTCCTACGAGCAGTACTTC CASSVDEMGGTGSYEQYF
few TRBJ1-5 TRBV5-6 NA TGTGCCAGCAGCGAAACGGGTGGGACACTAAATAATCAGCCCCAGCATTTT CASSETGGTLNNQPQHF
NA TRBJ2-5 TRBV5-1 TRBD2 TGCGCCAGCAGCTTGGCTAGCGGGGTCGCCATCCGGGAGCAGTACTTC CASSLASGVAIREQYF
NA TRBJ2-5 TRBV10-1 NA TGCGCCAGCAGTCAACAGGGAACCTTTCAGTACTTC CASSQQGTFQYF
NA TRBJ2-7 TRBV28 TRBD1 TGTGCCAGCAGTACCACGGGACAGTCTATCTACGAGCAGTACTTC CASSTTGQSIYEQYF
NA TRBJ2-7 TRBV5-1 TRBD2 TGCGCCAGCTCGCCGGGACTAGCGGGCGAGCAGTACTTC CASSPGLAGEQYF
NA TRBJ2-5 TRBV7-9 TRBD2 TGTGCCAGCAGCTTAGTTAGAGGCGGGGGGAAAACCCAAGAGACCCAGTACTTC CASSLVRGGGKTQETQYF
once TRBJ1-5 TRBV5-1 NA TGCGCCAGCAGCCCGGGGCCCCAGCATTTT CASSPGPQHF
NA TRBJ2-7 TRBV6-6 NA TGTGCCAGCAGTTGGGGGACACCTTCCTACGAGCAGTACTTC CASSWGTPSYEQYF
few TRBJ2-7 TRBV10-3 TRBD1 TGTGCCATCAGCTGGACAGGGGGGGACGAGCAGTACTTC CAISWTGGDEQYF
NA TRBJ1-6 TRBV7-2 NA TGTGCCAGCAGCCCGAGGAGGAGCTCCTATAATTCACCCCTCCACTTT CASSPRRSSYNSPLHF
NA TRBJ2-5 TRBV21-1 NA TGTGCCAGCAGCAGAAGTGGGCTAAAACAAGAGACCCAGTACTTC CASSRSGLKQETQYF
NA TRBJ1-1 TRBV19 TRBD1 TGTGCCAGTAGTCGGACAGGGGGGTACACTGAAGCTTTCTTT CASSRTGGYTEAFF
NA TRBJ2-7 TRBV28 TRBD1 TGTGCCAGCAGGGGGGCCGGGACAGGGATTAGCGAGCAGTACTTC CASRGAGTGISEQYF
once TRBJ1-1 TRBV11-2 NA TGTGCCAGCAGCTTAGAAGGGGTCCTTGGAGCTTTCTTT CASSLEGVLGAFF
NA TRBJ2-4 TRBV28 TRBD1 TGTGCCAGCAGTCTGACAGGGTCTCTGGCGTACATTCAGTACTTC CASSLTGSLAYIQYF
NA TRBJ1-1 TRBV12-5 NA TGTGCTAGTGGTTTGCCACAAGGGAGGGGCACTGAAGCTTTCTTT CASGLPQGRGTEAFF
NA TRBJ1-1 TRBV10-3 TRBD1 TGTGCCATCAGTGTCCGTGGGGAATACAGGGGAGGTAACACTGAAGCTTTCTTT CAISVRGEYRGGNTEAFF